This is a list of T cell receptor beta chains from one sample in a study of graft-versus-host responses after intestinal transplantation. Profiling relied on immunoSEQ multiplex PCR, and the TCRdb table lists in-frame clones only, not all of them. The sample shows about 71,000 clones, less than 95% of them seen only once. Their antigens are not known. The source was unstimulated CD8+ T cells sorted from spleen or lymph node cells, collected before intestinal transplant. The source of these receptors is a human donor who received an intestinal transplant. CDR3s include the opening cysteine and the closing phenylalanine or tryptophan. Fields, in order: clone size, D gene, J gene, V gene, CDR3 protein, CDR3 DNA. D genes are given only for firm matches. Clone size is not always given. Where it is, it says once, few, many or a class for expanded clones.

.	.	TRBJ2-6	TRBV19	CASSILLNSGANVLTF	TGTGCCAGTAGTATCCTACTTAACTCTGGGGCCAACGTCCTGACTTTC
.	.	TRBJ1-1	TRBV7-9	CASTTPTGTTFF	TGTGCCAGCACCACCCCAACCGGGACTACTTTCTTT
.	TRBD1	TRBJ1-2	TRBV6-5	CASSYGTGEGYTF	TGTGCCAGCAGTTACGGGACAGGGGAAGGCTACACCTTC
.	.	TRBJ2-5	TRBV11-2	CASNPVGGFQETQYF	TGTGCCAGCAACCCGGTGGGAGGTTTTCAAGAGACCCAGTACTTC
.	.	TRBJ1-1	TRBV7-9	CASSDTGHLNTEAFF	TGTGCCAGCAGCGATACGGGACACTTGAACACTGAAGCTTTCTTT
.	TRBD2	TRBJ2-5	TRBV6-5	CASSYGGGYQETQYF	TGTGCCAGCAGTTATGGGGGGGGATATCAAGAGACCCAGTACTTC
once	.	TRBJ2-7	TRBV6-6	CASSLLVGRQQYF	TGTGCCAGCAGCCTACTAGTCGGGCGGCAGCAGTACTTC
once	.	TRBJ2-5	TRBV5-1	CASSPYDVASETQYF	TGCGCCAGCAGCCCCTATGACGTAGCTTCGGAGACCCAGTACTTC
.	.	TRBJ1-1	TRBV7-6	CASSPKEGTEAFF	TGTGCCAGCAGCCCTAAGGAGGGCACTGAAGCTTTCTTT
.	TRBD2	TRBJ2-1	TRBV11-3	CASSSRVAGDNEQFF	TGTGCCAGCAGCTCCCGGGTGGCGGGGGACAATGAGCAGTTCTTC
.	.	TRBJ2-5	TRBV10-3	CAISVRGEGETQYF	TGTGCCATCAGTGTTAGGGGGGAGGGGGAGACCCAGTACTTC
once	.	TRBJ1-1	TRBV13	CASTDPPEEGGKYGAFF	TGTGCCAGCACCGATCCCCCCGAGGAGGGCGGTAAATACGGGGCTTTCTTT
.	.	TRBJ1-2	TRBV9	CASSGPSGYTF	TGTGCCAGCAGCGGTCCGTCCGGCTACACCTTC
.	TRBD2	TRBJ2-5	TRBV10-1	CASSGGGTQYF	TGCGCCAGCAGTGGGGGGGGGACCCAGTACTTC
few	.	TRBJ1-1	TRBV5-4	CASSWGGTEAFF	TGTGCCAGCAGCTGGGGAGGCACTGAAGCTTTCTTT
.	.	TRBJ1-2	TRBV29-1	CSVVPPGPNYGYTF	TGCAGCGTTGTCCCCCCAGGGCCTAACTATGGCTACACCTTC
.	.	TRBJ2-3	TRBV9	CASSVGFGDTQYF	TGTGCCAGCAGCGTAGGTTTCGGAGATACGCAGTATTTT
.	.	TRBJ2-2	TRBV27	CASSLSEGAGELFF	TGTGCCAGCAGTTTATCAGAGGGCGCCGGGGAGCTGTTTTTT
.	.	TRBJ1-5	TRBV28	CASNIGGSNQPQHF	TGTGCCAGCAACATAGGGGGTAGCAATCAGCCCCAGCATTTT
.	TRBD2	TRBJ2-5	TRBV7-8	CASSPAGAETQYF	TGTGCCAGCAGCCCCGCGGGAGCAGAGACCCAGTACTTC
.	.	TRBJ2-7	TRBV7-3	CASSLSGGSYEQYF	TGTGCCAGCAGCTTATCCGGGGGTTCTTACGAGCAGTACTTC
.	TRBD1	TRBJ1-1	TRBV30	CAWGDRGKTTEAFF	TGTGCCTGGGGGGACAGGGGGAAAACCACTGAAGCTTTCTTT
.	TRBD1	TRBJ2-7	TRBV7-6	CASSSSSGQGYEQYF	TGTGCCAGCAGCTCCAGTTCAGGACAGGGTTACGAGCAGTACTTC
once	.	TRBJ1-2	TRBV9	CASSASWGGLGWYTF	TGTGCCAGCAGCGCATCCTGGGGGGGCCTAGGTTGGTACACCTTC
.	.	TRBJ1-1	TRBV2	CASSAEGDLAEAFF	TGTGCCAGCAGTGCAGAGGGCGATTTGGCTGAAGCTTTCTTT
.	.	TRBJ2-6	TRBV5-4	CASSSMRTAGLSGANVLTF	TGTGCCAGCAGCTCGATGCGGACGGCGGGCCTCTCTGGGGCCAACGTCCTGACTTTC